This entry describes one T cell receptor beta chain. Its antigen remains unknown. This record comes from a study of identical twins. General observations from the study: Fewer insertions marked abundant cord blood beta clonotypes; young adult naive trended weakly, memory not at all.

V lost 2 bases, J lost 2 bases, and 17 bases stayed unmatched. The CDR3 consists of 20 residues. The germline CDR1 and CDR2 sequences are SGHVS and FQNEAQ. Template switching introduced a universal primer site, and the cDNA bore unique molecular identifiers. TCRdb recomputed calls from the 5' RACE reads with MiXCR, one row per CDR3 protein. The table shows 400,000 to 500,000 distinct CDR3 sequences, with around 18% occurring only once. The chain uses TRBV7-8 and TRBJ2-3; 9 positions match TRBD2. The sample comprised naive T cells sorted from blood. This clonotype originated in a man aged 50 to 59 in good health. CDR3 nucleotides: TGTGCCAGCAGCTTATGGGGTGCAAGCGGGGGGACAAGGACCACAGATACGCAGTATTTT. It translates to CASSLWGASGGTRTTDTQYF.